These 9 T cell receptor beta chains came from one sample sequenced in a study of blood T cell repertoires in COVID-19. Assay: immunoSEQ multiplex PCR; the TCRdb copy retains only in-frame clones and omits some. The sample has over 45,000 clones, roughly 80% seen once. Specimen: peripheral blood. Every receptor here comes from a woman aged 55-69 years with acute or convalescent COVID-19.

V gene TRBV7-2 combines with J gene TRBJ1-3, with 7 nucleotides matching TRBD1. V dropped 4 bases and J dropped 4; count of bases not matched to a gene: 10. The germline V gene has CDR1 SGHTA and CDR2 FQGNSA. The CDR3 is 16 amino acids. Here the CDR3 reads CASSSRKQGLGNTIYF. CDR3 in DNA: TGTGCCAGCAGCTCCAGGAAACAGGGGTTAGGAAACACCATATATTTT.

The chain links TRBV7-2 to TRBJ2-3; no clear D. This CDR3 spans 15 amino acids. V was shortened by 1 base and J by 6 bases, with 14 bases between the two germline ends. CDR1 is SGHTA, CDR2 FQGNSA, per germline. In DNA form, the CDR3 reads TGTGCCAGCAGCTTAGTTCGGAGCAGAGCGGATACGCAGTATTTT. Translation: CASSLVRSRADTQYF.

In nucleotides, the CDR3 is TGCGCCAGCAGCATGGGACTAGCGGGGGCAAATGAGCAGTTCTTC. This codes for CASSMGLAGANEQFF. The chain employs TRBV5-1 and TRBJ2-1; 14 nucleotides match TRBD2. The V gene end was trimmed by 4 bases and the J gene end by 7 bases; junction bases not matched to a gene: 4. The CDR3 loop spans 15 amino acids. Germline values: CDR1 SGHRS, CDR2 YFSETQ.

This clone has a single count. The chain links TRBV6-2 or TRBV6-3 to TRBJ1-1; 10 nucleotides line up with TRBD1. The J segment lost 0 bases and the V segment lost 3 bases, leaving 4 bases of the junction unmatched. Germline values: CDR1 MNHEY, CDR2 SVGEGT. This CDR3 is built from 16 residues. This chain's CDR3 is CASSYGTGALNTEAFF. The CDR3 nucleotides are TGTGCCAGCAGTTATGGGACAGGGGCGCTGAACACTGAAGCTTTCTTT.

CDR3 amino acids: CASSDFTTFRDRNYEQYF. The CDR3 bases are TGTGCCAGCAGTGACTTCACCACATTCCGGGACAGAAACTACGAGCAGTACTTC. The chain links TRBV6-4 to TRBJ2-7; 7 bases map to TRBD1. The length of the CDR3 is 18 residues. Trimming took 1 base from V and 3 from J; bases not matched to a gene: 15. Germline CDR1 and CDR2: MRHNA and SNTAGT.

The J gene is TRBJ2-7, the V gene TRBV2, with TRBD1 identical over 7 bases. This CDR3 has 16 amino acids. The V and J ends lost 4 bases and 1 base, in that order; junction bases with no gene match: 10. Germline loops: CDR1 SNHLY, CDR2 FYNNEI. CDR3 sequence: CASSGSSGQISYEQYF. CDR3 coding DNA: TGTGCCAGCAGTGGCTCTTCGGGACAGATATCCTACGAGCAGTACTTC.

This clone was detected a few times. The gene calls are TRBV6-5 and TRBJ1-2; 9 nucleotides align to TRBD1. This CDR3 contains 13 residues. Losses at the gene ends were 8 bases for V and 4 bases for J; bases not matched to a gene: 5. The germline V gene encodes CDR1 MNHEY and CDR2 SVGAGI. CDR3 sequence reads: CASYRTGVYGYTF. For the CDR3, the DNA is TGTGCCAGCTATAGGACAGGGGTCTATGGCTACACCTTC.

The CDR3 bases are TGCGCCAGCAGCCAAGATGGGATACCGGGGGTCGAGCAGTACTTC. Translated, it gives CASSQDGIPGVEQYF. This chain links TRBV4-1 with TRBJ2-7; tentatively, D is TRBD2 (6 bases). The CDR3 totals 15 residues. Germline V gene lookup returns CDR1 MGHRA and CDR2 YSYEKL. Trimming left V 0 bases short and J 6 bases short, with 15 bases between.

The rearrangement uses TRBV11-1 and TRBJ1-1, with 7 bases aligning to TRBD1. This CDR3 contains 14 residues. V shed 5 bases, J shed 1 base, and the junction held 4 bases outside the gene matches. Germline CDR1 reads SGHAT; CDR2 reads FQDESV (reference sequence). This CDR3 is CASSHDRENTEAFF. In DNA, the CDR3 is TGTGCCAGCAGCCACGACAGGGAGAACACTGAAGCTTTCTTT.